This TCR beta chain comes out of a study of regulatory T cells in long-lasting Graves disease. This clonotype was seen a handful of times. For TCR beta, libraries came from iRepertoire HTBI primers and Arm-PCR of CDR3 regions. TCRdb independently ran MiXCR on the multiplex PCR reads; one entry per CDR3 protein. Here the sample spans 400,000 to 500,000 distinct CDR3 sequences, 15% being singletons. V was clipped by 3 bases and J by 7 bases; unmatched bases: 12. CDR1 and CDR2 from the germline V gene are SGHTA and FQGNSA. This CDR3 comprises 17 residues. The time point: newly diagnosed GD, antithyroid drugs for less than 3 months. There was RNA extracted from PBMCs, and the TCR library was made from it. The same sample was also used in a study of T cells in Graves' hyperthyroidism and ophthalmopathy. From that report: A first-round RT-PCR of the TCR CDR3 used the HTBI primer set.

Sequenced here: peripheral blood mononuclear cells (PBMCs), sampled at new diagnosis, from a patient treated with antithyroid drugs. The clonotype originates from a young woman with Graves disease. The rearrangement links TRBV7-2 to TRBJ2-7; 13 bases map to TRBD2. CDR3 residues: CASSFVVGLAGVREQYF. CDR3 nucleotide sequence: TGTGCCAGCAGCTTCGTTGTAGGACTAGCGGGAGTGCGTGAGCAGTACTTC.